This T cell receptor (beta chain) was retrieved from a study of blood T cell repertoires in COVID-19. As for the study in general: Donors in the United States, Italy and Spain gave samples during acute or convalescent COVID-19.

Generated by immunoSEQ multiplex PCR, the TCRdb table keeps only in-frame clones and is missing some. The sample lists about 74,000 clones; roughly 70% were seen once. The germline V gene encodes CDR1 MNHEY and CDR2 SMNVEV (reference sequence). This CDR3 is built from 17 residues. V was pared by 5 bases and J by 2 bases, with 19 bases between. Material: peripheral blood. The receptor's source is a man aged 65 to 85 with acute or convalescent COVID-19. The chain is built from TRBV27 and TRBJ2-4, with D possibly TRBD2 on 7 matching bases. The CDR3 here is CASSPLGGGATKNIQYF. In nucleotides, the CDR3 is TGTGCCAGCAGTCCCCTGGGTGGGGGGGCGACCAAAAACATTCAGTACTTC.